The text below deals with one T cell receptor beta chain. This record comes from a study of cytomegalovirus exposure and HLA in healthy donors. With 60 Vbeta and 13 Jbeta primers, the PCR was carried out. Sequenced by immunoSEQ multiplex PCR; TCRdb stores in-frame clones only, minus some. The sample comprises roughly 130,000 clones, roughly 74% of which are singletons, and over 5% rests with the top ten. V lost 7 bases and J lost 1, with 12 bases in between. From germline, CDR1 is MNHNS and CDR2 SASEGT. This CDR3 comprises 14 residues. The origin of this receptor is a man aged 40-50 years in good health and CMV-seropositive. The sample was PBMCs. The chain recombines TRBV6-1 with TRBJ2-3; a possible D gene is TRBD2 (5 bases). CDR3 nucleotide sequence: TGTGCCAGCATTCGGGGTTTTCGCACAGATACGCAGTATTTT. The encoded protein is CASIRGFRTDTQYF.